This TCR beta chain was documented in a study of T cell responses to AZD1222 COVID-19 vaccine. Study-wide results and limits: Baseline serology detected seropositivity in only six or seven AZD1222 recipients. Nearly half of spike-specific TCRs reportedly target unmutated variant regions. Repertoire samples came only from after the peak T cell response. Mostly white British, mostly female donors; authors suggested clonal diversity may be underestimated.

The assay was immunoSEQ multiplex PCR, and TCRdb's table has in-frame clones only and misses some. Among some 100,000 clones, 80% to 95% were seen once, and the ten largest hold about 1.8%. Concerning this clone itself: Its antigen is unidentified.

The CDR3 is 14 amino acids. From germline, CDR1 is MDHEN and CDR2 SYDVKM. The V end lost 7 bases, the J end lost 3 bases, and 15 bases lay between the germline ends. This clonotype originated in an adult in good health. V is TRBV28 and J is TRBJ1-2; D is undetermined. This sample comprised peripheral blood, obtained on day 0 of AZD1222 vaccination. The CDR3 region has the DNA TGTGCCAGCAACCAGGAGCACGGAGACTATGGCTACACCTTC. Translation: CASNQEHGDYGYTF.